One sample yielded the 25 T cell receptor beta chains listed below, sequenced in a study of identical twins. MiXCR, applied by TCRdb to the 5' RACE reads, yields one record per CDR3 protein. The table has approximately 500,000 distinct CDR3 sequences, 20% to 30% seen once; the top ten hold about 2.7%. The data also belong to a second study, concerning T cells expressing NK-cell markers.

The sequenced sample was CD4+ T cells sorted from blood. All receptors come from a woman aged 18-35 years in good health.

The rearrangement links TRBV29-1 to TRBJ1-2, with a possible D match to TRBD1 (6 bases). The germline V and J ends were trimmed by 4 bases and 1 base, with 13 bases remaining between them. The CDR3 is 14 amino acids. The V gene's germline CDR1 is SQVTM and CDR2 ANQGSEA. The CDR3 DNA sequence: TGCAGCGTTGTCTCGGGGGCTAGTAACTATGGCTACACCTTC. Its protein product is CSVVSGASNYGYTF. The full variable domain, with the rest looked up from reference TRBV29-1 and TRBJ1-2, is SAVISQKPSRDICQRGTSLTIQCQVDSQVTMMFWYRQQPGQSLTLIATANQGSEATYESGFVIDKFPISRPNLTFSTLTVSNMSPEDSSIYLCSVVSGASNYGYTFGSGTRLTVV.

This clonotype was recorded a few times. This chain links TRBV12-3 or TRBV12-4 with TRBJ1-2; D gene ambiguous. The CDR3 is 13 residues long. Trimming stripped 3 bases from V and 1 base from J, with 6 bases between. CDR3 sequence (DNA): TGTGCCAGCAGTTTCGGCCTTAACTATGGCTACACCTTC. Protein product: CASSFGLNYGYTF.

V is TRBV7-2 and J is TRBJ2-2; D is unresolved. The CDR3 spans 13 residues. Per germline, CDR1 SGHTA and CDR2 FQGNSA. With 5 bases removed from V and 3 bases from J, the gap between germline ends came to 7 bases. CDR3: CASSPGYTGELFF. In nucleotides, the CDR3 is TGTGCCAGCAGCCCAGGATACACCGGGGAGCTGTTTTTT.

The V gene is TRBV5-1, the J gene TRBJ2-7; 13 bases match TRBD2. The germline CDR1 and CDR2 sequences are SGHRS and YFSETQ. With 3 bases clipped from V and 5 bases from J, the junction kept 5 bases outside the gene matches. This CDR3 region has 15 residues. This CDR3 reads CASSSGLAGKHEQYF. In DNA form, the CDR3 reads TGCGCCAGCAGCTCGGGACTAGCGGGAAAGCACGAGCAGTACTTC.

This clonotype was seen a few times. This chain's CDR3 is CASQEYNEQFF. CDR3 in DNA: TGTGCCAGCCAGGAATACAATGAGCAGTTCTTC. This chain uses TRBV2 with TRBJ2-1; D unresolved. The V end was cut by 8 bases, the J end by 4 bases, with 6 bases between. Germline V CDR1 and CDR2: SNHLY, FYNNEI. The CDR3 is made up of 11 amino acids.

This clonotype occurred a few times. The chain carries TRBV4-3 and TRBJ1-1; D not certain. V dropped 3 bases and J dropped 2 bases, with 16 bases sitting between them. The CDR3 loop spans 16 amino acids. Germline CDR1 LGHNA, CDR2 YSLEER. The CDR3 sequence: CASSHAPGPENTEAFF. The CDR3 region has the DNA TGCGCCAGCAGCCACGCCCCCGGTCCCGAAAACACTGAAGCTTTCTTT.

V usage is TRBV18 and J usage is TRBJ2-3, with unresolved D. The germline V gene has CDR1 KGHSH and CDR2 LQKENI. V lost 1 base to trimming and J lost 0 bases, with 5 bases between them. This CDR3 is built from 14 residues. CDR3 residues: CASSPQGSTDTQYF. As DNA, the CDR3 is TGTGCCAGCTCACCACAGGGAAGCACAGATACGCAGTATTTT.

The rearrangement uses TRBV20-1 and TRBJ1-5, with D perhaps TRBD1 (5 bases). The germline V gene encodes CDR1 DFQATT and CDR2 SNEGSKA (reference sequence). V lost 5 bases to trimming and J lost 5 bases, with 13 bases between them. CDR3 size: 13 residues. The CDR3 DNA sequence: TGCAGTGCTTCCAGGGTTTACGATCAGCCCCAGCATTTT. Translating gives CSASRVYDQPQHF.

In this sample, this clonotype turned up a few times. The gene calls are TRBV29-1 and TRBJ2-3; D ambiguous. Looked up from germline, CDR1 is SQVTM and CDR2 is ANQGSEA. This CDR3 contains 12 residues. The CDR3 DNA follows: TGCAGTGTTAGGGCTAGCACAGATACGCAGTATTTT. It is translated as CSVRASTDTQYF.

The V gene is TRBV4-3, the J gene TRBJ2-7; 7 bases are shared with TRBD2. Germline lookup yields CDR1 LGHNA and CDR2 YSLEER. Trimming cost V 0 bases and J 3 bases; bases outside gene matches: 5. This CDR3 spans 15 amino acids. CDR3 nucleotides: TGCGCCAGCAGCCAAGATGGACTAGGCCTCTACGAGCAGTACTTC. It specifies CASSQDGLGLYEQYF.

The rearrangement uses TRBV6-5 and TRBJ2-5, with D possibly TRBD1 on 5 matching bases. The CDR3 loop spans 13 amino acids. CDR1 and CDR2 (germline): MNHEY, SVGAGI. The V end was cut by 4 bases, the J end by 6 bases, with 12 bases between. The CDR3 is CASSSPGYKTQYF. CDR3 nucleotides: TGTGCCAGCAGTTCCCCAGGGTACAAGACCCAGTACTTC.

The V call is TRBV3-1, the J call TRBJ2-4, with a weak D call TRBD1 (5 bases). Germline V lookup: CDR1 LGHDT, CDR2 YNNKEL (reference sequence). Trimming shortened V by 1 base and J by 4 bases, and 8 bases separated the two germline ends. The CDR3 consists of 14 residues. The CDR3: CASSQGGVKNIQYF. Here the CDR3 DNA reads TGTGCCAGCAGCCAAGGGGGCGTTAAAAACATTCAGTACTTC. Complete variable domain (other parts from reference TRBV3-1 and TRBJ2-4): DTAVSQTPKYLVTQMGNDKSIKCEQNLGHDTMYWYKQDSKKFLKIMFSYNNKELIINETVPNRFSPKSPDKAHLNLHINSLELGDSAVYFCASSQGGVKNIQYFGAGTRLSVL.

This clonotype showed up just a few times. CDR3 residues: CASSVAKRGPDNEQFF. CDR3 coding DNA: TGTGCCAGCAGCGTAGCTAAGCGGGGGCCCGACAATGAGCAGTTCTTC. The chain has TRBV9 and TRBJ2-1, with 8 bases matching TRBD2. Per the germline V gene, CDR1 is SGDLS and CDR2 is YYNGEE. The CDR3 sequence is 16 residues long. J lost 5 bases, V lost 0 bases, and 7 bases had no gene match.

The genes are TRBV30 and TRBJ2-1; TRBD2 matches 10 bases. Germline V gene sequence: CDR1 GTSNPN, CDR2 SVGIG (reference sequence). The V and J ends lost 6 bases and 6 bases, in that order; junction bases with no gene match: 5. This CDR3 spans 13 amino acids. The CDR3 DNA sequence: TGTGCCTGTTCACTAGCGGGAATCAATGAGCAGTTCTTC. Protein sequence: CACSLAGINEQFF.

V and J are TRBV20-1 and TRBJ2-7; D not resolved. The germline V gene has CDR1 DFQATT and CDR2 SNEGSKA (reference sequence). V lost 3 bases to trimming and J lost 3 bases, with 9 bases between them. CDR3 size: 12 residues. This CDR3 reads CSASNPHYEQYF. Written as DNA, the CDR3 is TGCAGTGCTAGTAATCCCCACTACGAGCAGTACTTC.

This clonotype has just a few counts. This chain uses TRBV5-1 with TRBJ1-1, with D possibly being TRBD1 (5 bases). V was clipped by 1 base and J by 0 bases, with 7 bases between them. This CDR3 spans 14 amino acids. CDR1 and CDR2 (germline): SGHRS, YFSETQ. CDR3 DNA sequence: TGCGCCAGCAGCTTGCTGGGACTGAACACTGAAGCTTTCTTT. This encodes CASSLLGLNTEAFF. Using reference TRBV5-1 and TRBJ1-1 for the parts outside the CDR3, the full variable domain is KAGVTQTPRYLIKTRGQQVTLSCSPISGHRSVSWYQQTPGQGLQFLFEYFSETQRNKGNFPGRFSGRQFSNSRSEMNVSTLELGDSALYLCASSLLGLNTEAFFGQGTRLTVV.

The chain carries TRBV6-1 and TRBJ2-1; D is undetermined. The CDR3 runs 14 residues. The ends were cut back, 3 bases at V and 1 base at J, with 7 bases in the middle. Germline V lookup: CDR1 MNHNS, CDR2 SASEGT. The CDR3 here is CASSETWSYNEQFF. The CDR3 coding sequence is TGTGCCAGCAGTGAGACGTGGTCCTACAATGAGCAGTTCTTC.

The V call is TRBV5-1, the J call TRBJ2-1, with 7 bases aligning to TRBD2. The trim removed 7 bases at V and 1 base at J, leaving 5 bases unmatched. CDR1 SGHRS and CDR2 YFSETQ come from the germline V gene. The CDR3 runs 14 residues. The CDR3 nucleotides are TGCGCCAGCGGAGAAGCGGGATCCTACAATGAGCAGTTCTTC. Translation: CASGEAGSYNEQFF.

This clonotype was recorded a few times. The V call is TRBV12-5, the J call TRBJ2-3; 13 nucleotides align to TRBD2. V was pared by 6 bases and J by 3 bases, with 9 bases of the junction left unmatched. The length of the CDR3 is 17 residues. Per germline, CDR1 LGHNT and CDR2 FRNRAP. CDR3 sequence reads: CASGLLAGGRGTDTQYF. The CDR3 coding sequence is TGTGCTAGTGGCCTACTAGCGGGGGGGCGGGGGACAGATACGCAGTATTTT.

This clonotype was seen a few times. This chain joins TRBV7-7 and TRBJ2-2; D is unclear. CDR1 is SSHAT and CDR2 is FNYEAQ in the germline V gene (reference sequence). The CDR3 loop spans 16 amino acids. The ends were cut back, 5 bases at V and 2 bases at J, with 15 bases in the middle. CDR3 sequence: CASSPYALTNTGELFF. The CDR3 DNA sequence: TGTGCCAGCAGCCCCTACGCACTAACCAACACCGGGGAGCTGTTTTTT.

This clonotype was seen more than once but under ten times. The rearrangement joins TRBV5-1 to TRBJ2-7; TRBD1 agrees at 9 bases. CDR3 length equals 14 residues. The germline gives CDR1 SGHRS, CDR2 YFSETQ. The trim removed 4 bases at V and 7 bases at J, leaving 9 bases unmatched. The CDR3 sequence: CASSPDRGHREQYF. CDR3 nucleotides: TGCGCCAGCAGCCCGGACAGGGGTCATCGGGAGCAGTACTTC.

CDR3 in amino acids: CASTQTEGGNSYEQYF. The CDR3 DNA reads as TGTGCCAGCACCCAAACGGAGGGGGGAAATTCCTACGAGCAGTACTTC. V is TRBV7-9 and J is TRBJ2-7; the D gene could be TRBD1 or TRBD2 (6 bases each). The CDR3 length is 16 residues. In germline, CDR1 is SEHNR, CDR2 FQNEAQ (reference sequence). V was shortened by 7 bases and J by 1 base, with 20 bases between the two germline ends.

This chain links TRBV5-1 with TRBJ1-1, with TRBD1 matching 9 bases. CDR3 length: 15 amino acids. Germline CDR1 and CDR2: SGHRS and YFSETQ. After removal of 4 bases from V and 2 bases from J, the junction contained 6 bases not matched to a gene. CDR3 residues: CASSGTGQGNTEAFF. The DNA of the CDR3 is TGCGCCAGCAGCGGGACGGGACAGGGAAACACTGAAGCTTTCTTT. The full variable domain, in which reference TRBV5-1 and TRBJ1-1 provide the parts outside the CDR3, is KAGVTQTPRYLIKTRGQQVTLSCSPISGHRSVSWYQQTPGQGLQFLFEYFSETQRNKGNFPGRFSGRQFSNSRSEMNVSTLELGDSALYLCASSGTGQGNTEAFFGQGTRLTVV.

This clonotype has a handful of counts. This chain uses TRBV12-3 or TRBV12-4 with TRBJ2-2; D ambiguous. The CDR3 is 14 residues long. V was trimmed by 5 bases and J by 5 bases, leaving 12 bases between them. CDR3 DNA sequence: TGTGCCAGCAGTCCTGGACGGTTAACCGGGGAGCTGTTTTTT. Its translation is CASSPGRLTGELFF.

The chain has TRBV20-1 and TRBJ2-1, with D possibly being TRBD2 (7 bases). The CDR3 sequence is 11 residues long. Germline CDR1 reads DFQATT; CDR2 reads SNEGSKA (reference sequence). CDR3 residues: CSGGGSYEQFF. CDR3 bases: TGCAGCGGGGGCGGGAGCTATGAGCAGTTCTTC.